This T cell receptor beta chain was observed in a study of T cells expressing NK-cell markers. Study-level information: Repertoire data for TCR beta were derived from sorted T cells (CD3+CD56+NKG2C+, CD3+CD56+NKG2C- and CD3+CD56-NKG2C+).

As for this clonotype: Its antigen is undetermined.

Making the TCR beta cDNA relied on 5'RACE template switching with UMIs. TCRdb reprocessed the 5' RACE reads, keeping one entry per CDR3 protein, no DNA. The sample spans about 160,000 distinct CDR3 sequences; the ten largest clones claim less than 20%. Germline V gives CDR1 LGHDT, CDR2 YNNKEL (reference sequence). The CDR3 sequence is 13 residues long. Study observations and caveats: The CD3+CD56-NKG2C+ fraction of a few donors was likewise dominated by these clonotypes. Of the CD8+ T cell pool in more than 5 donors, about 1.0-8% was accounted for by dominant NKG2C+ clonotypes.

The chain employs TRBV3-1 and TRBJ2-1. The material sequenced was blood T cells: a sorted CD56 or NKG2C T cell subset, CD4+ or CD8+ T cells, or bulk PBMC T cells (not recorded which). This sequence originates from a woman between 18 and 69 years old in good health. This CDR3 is CASSGNPYNEQFF.